The sequence of this T cell receptor (beta chain) was determined in a study of CD8 T cell repertoires and HIV-1 epitope variants. Study in general: Each of Twenty-five Gag and Nef epitope peptides stimulated a separate culture. An uncultured baseline aliquot held 1M T cells. Controls were a CMV, EBV and flu pool, Ebola AY9, and no peptide.

CDR3 size: 13 residues. Germline values: CDR1 SGHDT, CDR2 YYEEEE. V was clipped by 2 bases and J by 3 bases, with 6 bases between them. Turning to this clone: Antigen unknown.

The repertoire was sequenced with immunoSEQ multiplex PCR; TCRdb's copy has only in-frame clones and lacks some. Counted here are several thousand clones, 50% to 75% occurring once; the ten biggest clones make up approximately 40%. The clonotype was recovered from a male donor with HIV. This chain links TRBV5-6 with TRBJ1-3; D uncertain. The sample consisted of cultured CD8+ T cells derived from PBMCs. Here the CDR3 reads CASSFGSGNTIYF. CDR3 nucleotide sequence: TGTGCCAGCAGCTTCGGGAGTGGAAACACCATATATTTT.